A single sample is the source of the 21 T cell receptor beta chains below, sequenced in a study of cytomegalovirus exposure and HLA in healthy donors. The primer mix had 60 Vbeta and 13 Jbeta primers. Libraries were prepared by immunoSEQ multiplex PCR; TCRdb keeps only in-frame clonotypes and omits some of them. The sample has approximately 180,000 clones; over 70% are singletons. Sample: PBMCs. The receptors here all came from a woman aged 55-69 years in good health and CMV-seropositive.

The J gene is TRBJ2-1, the V gene TRBV29-1, with TRBD1 as a possible D gene (5 bases). The CDR3 is 13 residues long. Between the trimmed V and J ends, which lost 7 bases and 7 bases, there was a span of 17 bases. The germline V gene encodes CDR1 SQVTM and CDR2 ANQGSEA. As DNA, the CDR3 is TGCAGCGGTCTAGGGCAGGGTAGAAATGAGCAGTTCTTC. Protein: CSGLGQGRNEQFF.

This clone was observed a few times. The chain links TRBV5-1 to TRBJ1-2, with 9 bases lining up with TRBD1. Losses at the gene ends were 4 bases for V and 2 bases for J; bases not matched to a gene: 6. The germline CDR1 and CDR2 sequences are SGHRS and YFSETQ. CDR3 size: 15 residues. The CDR3 coding sequence is TGCGCCAGCAGCCGTTTGGGACAGGGAAACTATGGCTACACCTTC. Translation gives CASSRLGQGNYGYTF.

This clone was seen a few times. The chain couples TRBV5-4 to TRBJ1-5; 10 positions match TRBD1. Germline CDR1 SGHNT, CDR2 YYREEE (reference sequence). CDR3 size: 14 residues. J gave up 5 bases and V 5 bases, and 4 bases lay outside the gene matches. The CDR3 nucleotides are TGTGCCAGCAGTCGGGACAGGGGCGATCAGCCCCAGCATTTT. Its protein is CASSRDRGDQPQHF.

This clone has just a few counts. The V gene is TRBV7-2, the J gene TRBJ2-6; D is possibly TRBD1 (6 bases). Germline CDR1 is SGHTA and CDR2 is FQGNSA. V lost 2 bases to trimming and J lost 3 bases, with 8 bases between them. The CDR3 is made up of 15 amino acids. CDR3 nucleotide sequence: TGTGCCAGCAGCTTACAGGGGAATGGGGCCAACGTCCTGACTTTC. It yields the protein CASSLQGNGANVLTF. The full variable domain, its missing parts supplied by reference TRBV7-2 and TRBJ2-6, is GAGVSQSPSNKVTEKGKDVELRCDPISGHTALYWYRQSLGQGLEFLIYFQGNSAPDKSGLPSDRFSAERTGGSVSTLTIQRTQQEDSAVYLCASSLQGNGANVLTFGAGSRLTVL.

The chain uses TRBV27 and TRBJ2-1; maybe TRBD2 (5 bases). This CDR3 region has 13 residues. With 4 bases removed from V and 8 bases from J, the gap between germline ends came to 12 bases. CDR1 is MNHEY, CDR2 SMNVEV, per germline (reference sequence). The CDR3 protein is CASSYLSGDEQFF. For the CDR3, the DNA is TGTGCCAGCAGTTACCTATCCGGGGATGAGCAGTTCTTC.

The rearrangement links TRBV29-1 to TRBJ2-5; D is perhaps TRBD2 (6 bases). Per the germline V gene, CDR1 is SQVTM and CDR2 is ANQGSEA. CDR3 length: 11 amino acids. The V end lost 6 bases, the J end lost 11 bases, and 16 bases lay between the germline ends. The CDR3 DNA reads TGCAGCGTGGGTACGACTAGAGAGCAGTACTTC. This sequence encodes CSVGTTREQYF.

In its sample, this clone was seen once. The chain is built from TRBV5-1 and TRBJ2-5, with a tentative D call TRBD1 (6 bases). This CDR3 comprises 14 residues. Trimming cost V 2 bases and J 3 bases, with 11 bases left between them. Germline CDR1 SGHRS, CDR2 YFSETQ. CDR3 sequence (DNA): TGCGCCAGCAGCTTAACAGGGCTCGAAGAGACCCAGTACTTC. Its protein is CASSLTGLEETQYF. The full variable domain, completed using reference TRBV5-1 and TRBJ2-5, is KAGVTQTPRYLIKTRGQQVTLSCSPISGHRSVSWYQQTPGQGLQFLFEYFSETQRNKGNFPGRFSGRQFSNSRSEMNVSTLELGDSALYLCASSLTGLEETQYFGPGTRLLVL.

On this clone: An end of the junction differs from the germline gene, which may be a read error. The genes are TRBV5-1 and TRBJ2-4; 8 bases match TRBD2. The CDR3 runs 14 residues. Germline loops: CDR1 SGHRS, CDR2 YFSETQ. The CDR3 is CASSPGLAKNSQYF. The CDR3 bases are TGCGCCAGCAGCCCCGGACTAGCCAAAAACAGTCAGTACTTC.

The V call is TRBV11-2, the J call TRBJ2-1; 11 bases agree with TRBD2. Unmatched junction bases numbered 4, after V lost 8 bases and J lost 7 bases. In germline, CDR1 is SGHAT, CDR2 FQNNGV. The length of the CDR3 is 13 residues. CDR3 DNA: TGTGCCAGCCAATTAGCGGGAGGGAATGAGCAGTTCTTC. This codes for CASQLAGGNEQFF.

V gene TRBV28 combines with J gene TRBJ1-4; D ambiguous. V lost 3 bases, J lost 8 bases, and 7 bases lay in between. Germline V gives CDR1 MDHEN, CDR2 SYDVKM. CDR3 length: 12 residues. The CDR3 coding sequence is TGTGCCAGCAGTTTCGGGGAGGAAAAACTGTTTTTT. This gives the protein CASSFGEEKLFF.

This clone was seen a single time. The gene calls are TRBV7-9 and TRBJ1-2; D is unresolved. Germline loops: CDR1 SEHNR, CDR2 FQNEAQ (reference sequence). The CDR3 sequence is 12 residues long. V was shortened by 5 bases and J by 6 bases, with 10 bases between the two germline ends. The CDR3 nucleotides read TGTGCCAGCAGCCCCACCCGGGATGGCTACACCTTC. The encoded protein is CASSPTRDGYTF.

V and J are TRBV5-4 and TRBJ2-3; no clear D. The CDR3 consists of 16 residues. V gave up 3 bases and J gave up 1 base, with 15 bases separating them. The germline CDR1 and CDR2 sequences are SGHNT and YYREEE (reference sequence). The DNA of the CDR3 is TGTGCCAGCAGCTACAAGTTGGAGTATGGCACAGATACGCAGTATTTT. The encoded protein is CASSYKLEYGTDTQYF.

This clone was seen once. This rearrangement joins TRBV7-6 to TRBJ2-1, with 11 bases identical to TRBD2. The V and J ends lost 4 bases and 7 bases, in that order; junction bases with no gene match: 18. This CDR3 spans 19 amino acids. Per germline, CDR1 SGHVS and CDR2 FNYEAQ. CDR3 sequence: CASSSGGVAGGEDRNEQFF. CDR3 nucleotide sequence: TGTGCCAGCAGCTCCGGGGGGGTAGCGGGGGGGGAGGATCGGAATGAGCAGTTCTTC. Supplemented by reference TRBV7-6 and TRBJ2-1, the full variable domain reads GAGVSQSPRYKVTKRGQDVALRCDPISGHVSLYWYRQALGQGPEFLTYFNYEAQQDKSGLPNDRFSAERPEGSISTLTIQRTEQRDSAMYRCASSSGGVAGGEDRNEQFFGPGTRLTVL.

The chain uses TRBV15 and TRBJ2-5, with D perhaps matching TRBD1 (6 bases). Looked up from germline, CDR1 is LNHNV and CDR2 is YYDKDF (reference sequence). The V end lost 5 bases, the J end lost 5 bases, and 18 bases lay between the germline ends. The CDR3 consists of 15 residues. The chain's CDR3 is CATSGQGGSGETQYF. As DNA, the CDR3 is TGTGCCACCAGCGGCCAAGGGGGTTCAGGGGAGACCCAGTACTTC. Combining the CDR3 with reference TRBV15 and TRBJ2-5 gives the whole variable domain DAMVIQNPRYQVTQFGKPVTLSCSQTLNHNVMYWYQQKSSQAPKLLFHYYDKDFNNEADTPDNFQSRRPNTSFCFLDIRSPGLGDTAMYLCATSGQGGSGETQYFGPGTRLLVL.

This sequence joins TRBV25-1 and TRBJ2-5, with TRBD1 as a possible D gene (5 bases). The V gene lost 5 bases and the J gene lost 7 bases, with 17 bases spanning the gap. CDR1 MGHDK and CDR2 SYGVNS come from the germline V gene. The length of the CDR3 is 14 residues. Here the CDR3 DNA reads TGTGCCAGCAGTATTCAAGGGGCGCAGGGGACCCAGTACTTC. Translated: CASSIQGAQGTQYF.

The V and J genes are TRBV7-2 and TRBJ2-7; the D gene is possibly TRBD2 (6 bases). CDR1 and CDR2 from the germline V gene are SGHTA and FQGNSA. Deletions cut 5 bases from V and 6 bases from J, with 11 bases between. The CDR3 runs 12 residues. In DNA form, the CDR3 reads TGTGCCAGCAGCACAAACGGGGGCGAGCAGTACTTC. Translating gives CASSTNGGEQYF.

CDR3 loop: CASSPSGYQETQYF. In DNA, the CDR3 is TGCGCCAGCAGCCCCTCAGGGTACCAAGAGACCCAGTACTTC. The J gene is TRBJ2-5, the V gene TRBV5-1; tentative D call: TRBD1 (5 bases). The V and J ends lost 4 bases and 0 bases respectively, with 10 bases between them. CDR3 length: 14 residues. Germline V lookup: CDR1 SGHRS, CDR2 YFSETQ.

The rearrangement links TRBV9 to TRBJ1-5; D is perhaps TRBD1 (6 bases). The germline V and J ends were trimmed by 3 bases and 4 bases, with 11 bases remaining between them. This CDR3 spans 14 amino acids. Germline CDR1 is SGDLS and CDR2 is YYNGEE. This CDR3 reads CASSGGGTNQPQHF. CDR3 DNA: TGTGCCAGCAGCGGCGGGGGGACAAATCAGCCCCAGCATTTT.

The chain links TRBV4-2 to TRBJ2-7; D is perhaps TRBD2 (7 bases). Germline-derived CDR1 and CDR2 are LGHNA and YNFKEQ. V shed 5 bases and J shed 6 bases, with 11 bases lying between them. This CDR3 comprises 12 residues. In DNA form, the CDR3 reads TGTGCCAGCAGCTCAAGGGGGGGCGAGCAGTACTTC. It codes for CASSSRGGEQYF.

The DNA of the CDR3 is TGCGCCAGCAGCCTCAGACCTCGGGGGGGAGCTTTCTTT. Protein product: CASSLRPRGGAFF. This chain joins TRBV4-3 and TRBJ1-1; weak D call: TRBD1 (5 bases). This CDR3 spans 13 amino acids. The ends were cut back, 4 bases at V and 10 bases at J, with 16 bases in the middle. Germline loops: CDR1 LGHNA, CDR2 YSLEER.

DNA of the CDR3: TGTGCCAGCAGTTCGCTGGGGGGGGGCTATAGCAATCAGCCCCAGCATTTT. It translates to CASSSLGGGYSNQPQHF. The V and J genes are TRBV28 and TRBJ1-5; D is perhaps TRBD1 (6 bases). The length of the CDR3 is 17 residues. Trimming took 4 bases from V and 0 from J, leaving 16 bases between them. CDR1 is MDHEN, CDR2 SYDVKM, per germline.